This T cell receptor (beta chain) comes out of a study of glioma-infiltrating T cells. This clonotype was seen repeatedly, ten times or more. Germline CDR1 reads ENHRY; CDR2 reads SYGVKD. CDR3 size: 11 residues. Trimming shortened V by 8 bases and J by 3 bases, and 7 bases separated the two germline ends. TCR alpha and beta CDR3 regions were amplified from RNA using iRepertoire nested multiplex PCR. TCRdb ran MiXCR on the multiplex PCR reads and lists one entry per CDR3 protein. The profile shows some 100,000 distinct CDR3 sequences, less than 30% of them singletons. Input material: glioma tissue, nonneoplastic brain tissue, or PBMCs (not recorded which). The TCR comes from a human donor with low-grade glioma or glioblastoma, undergoing nonglioma brain surgery, or in good health (not recorded which). This chain uses TRBV10-3 with TRBJ2-5; D perhaps matches TRBD1 (6 bases). Here the CDR3 reads CAIGQKETQYF. The CDR3 DNA sequence: TGTGCCATCGGACAGAAAGAGACCCAGTACTTC.